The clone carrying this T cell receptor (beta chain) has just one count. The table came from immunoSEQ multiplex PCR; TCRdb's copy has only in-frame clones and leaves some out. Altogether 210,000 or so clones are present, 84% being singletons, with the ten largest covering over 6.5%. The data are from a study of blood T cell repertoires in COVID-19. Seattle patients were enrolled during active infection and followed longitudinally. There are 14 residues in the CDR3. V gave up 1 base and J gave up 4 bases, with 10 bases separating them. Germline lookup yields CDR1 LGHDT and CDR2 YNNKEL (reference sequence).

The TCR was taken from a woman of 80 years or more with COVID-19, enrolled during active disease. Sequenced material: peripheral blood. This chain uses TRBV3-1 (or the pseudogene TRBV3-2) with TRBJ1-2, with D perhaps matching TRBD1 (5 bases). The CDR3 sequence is CASSQGQSGYGYTF. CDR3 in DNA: TGTGCCAGCAGCCAAGGACAGTCAGGCTATGGCTACACCTTC.